A single sample gave rise to the 25 T cell receptor beta chains below, sequenced in a study of graft-versus-host responses after intestinal transplantation. TCRdb keeps only in-frame clones here, not all; method: immunoSEQ multiplex PCR. The sample includes 65,000 to 85,000 clones, around 87% seen only once; the top ten take roughly 8%. The antigens for these receptors are not known. This material consisted of unstimulated CD8+ T cells sorted from spleen or lymph node cells, taken before transplant. Receptors originate from a human donor who was the organ donor for an intestinal transplant.

This chain connects TRBV27 to TRBJ2-3; D may be TRBD1 (6 bases). Germline CDR1 and CDR2: MNHEY and SMNVEV (reference sequence). V gave up 5 bases and J gave up 1 base, with 13 bases separating them. This CDR3 is built from 15 residues. DNA for the CDR3: TGTGCCAGCAGTCAACGACAGGTTCGCACAGATACGCAGTATTTT. Translation gives CASSQRQVRTDTQYF.

This chain connects TRBV6-5 to TRBJ2-7; the D gene could be TRBD1 or TRBD2 (5 bases each). The CDR3 is 13 residues long. Germline V gene data show CDR1 as MNHEY and CDR2 as SVGAGI. Trimming stripped 6 bases from V and 6 bases from J, with 15 bases between. CDR3 sequence (DNA): TGTGCCAGCAGCCCTTCTCACGGGGCCGAGCAGTACTTC. As protein: CASSPSHGAEQYF.

The chain uses TRBV5-1 and TRBJ1-1, with D possibly being TRBD1 (6 bases). Trimming shortened V by 2 bases and J by 6 bases, and 14 bases separated the two germline ends. Germline lookup yields CDR1 SGHRS and CDR2 YFSETQ. The CDR3 totals 14 residues. The CDR3 nucleotides read TGCGCCAGCAGCTTTAACAGGGTAGGGTCTGAAGCTTTCTTT. Protein: CASSFNRVGSEAFF.

Written as DNA, the CDR3 is TGTGCCAGCAGTTTATCTTCCCGGGGTACTGAAGCTTTCTTT. Protein product: CASSLSSRGTEAFF. V usage is TRBV27 and J usage is TRBJ1-1; D not certain. The CDR3 consists of 14 residues. CDR1 and CDR2 (germline): MNHEY, SMNVEV (reference sequence). V gave up 0 bases and J gave up 5 bases, with 10 bases separating them.

The gene calls are TRBV7-9 and TRBJ2-7; 8 bases agree with TRBD2. The CDR3 length is 13 residues. With V trimmed by 4 bases and J by 4 bases, 3 bases remained unmatched. CDR1 and CDR2 (germline): SEHNR, FQNEAQ (reference sequence). CDR3 loop: CASSSKRGYEQYF. The CDR3, as DNA: TGTGCCAGCAGCTCAAAGCGGGGGTACGAGCAGTACTTC.

This chain connects TRBV4-2 to TRBJ1-6; the D gene is possibly TRBD1 (5 bases). V lost 1 base to trimming and J lost 10 bases, with 17 bases between them. The length of the CDR3 is 16 residues. Germline CDR1 reads LGHNA; CDR2 reads YNFKEQ. This chain's CDR3 is CASSQAGWYGGSPLHF. The CDR3 bases are TGTGCCAGCAGCCAAGCTGGCTGGTATGGGGGATCACCCCTCCACTTT.

The chain combines TRBV4-2 with TRBJ2-7, with D unresolved. V was cut by 0 bases and J by 5 bases, with 2 bases left in between. Germline CDR1 LGHNA, CDR2 YNFKEQ. CDR3 size: 11 residues. CDR3 amino acids: CASSQENEQYF. The CDR3 region has the DNA TGTGCCAGCAGCCAAGAAAACGAGCAGTACTTC.

The V call is TRBV6-5, the J call TRBJ1-6; no clear D. Germline CDR1 is MNHEY and CDR2 is SVGAGI. V was pared by 0 bases and J by 8 bases, with 14 bases between. CDR3 length: 16 residues. The DNA for the CDR3 is TGTGCCAGCAGTTACTCGAGCAGGTTCGCAGATTCACCCCTCCACTTT. Translated, it gives CASSYSSRFADSPLHF.

Only a few counts were recorded for this clone. The chain carries TRBV4-1 and TRBJ1-5; 7 bases are shared with TRBD1. After removal of 2 bases from V and 6 bases from J, the junction contained 7 bases not matched to a gene. The CDR3 consists of 15 residues. Germline-derived CDR1 and CDR2 are MGHRA and YSYEKL. This chain's CDR3 is CASSQSRDSRQPQHF. The CDR3 DNA reads TGCGCCAGCAGCCAAAGCCGGGACAGCCGTCAGCCCCAGCATTTT.

CDR3 nucleotide sequence: TGCGCCAGCAGCTCGGGACAGGGTGGTGGCTACACCTTC. It translates to CASSSGQGGGYTF. The rearrangement joins TRBV5-1 to TRBJ1-2; 9 bases align to TRBD1. This CDR3 is built from 13 residues. The V and J ends lost 3 bases and 7 bases, in that order; junction bases with no gene match: 4. Per the germline V gene, CDR1 is SGHRS and CDR2 is YFSETQ.

The genes are TRBV11-2 and TRBJ1-1, with D perhaps matching TRBD1 (5 bases). Trimming shortened V by 5 bases and J by 7 bases, and 17 bases separated the two germline ends. Germline-derived CDR1 and CDR2 are SGHAT and FQNNGV. The CDR3 length is 14 residues. The CDR3 loop reads CASSPSRGHNEAFF. The DNA of the CDR3 is TGTGCCAGCAGCCCCAGCCGCGGACACAATGAAGCTTTCTTT.

This clone was seen just once. This chain connects TRBV5-1 to TRBJ1-1, with a possible D match to TRBD1 (6 bases). The CDR3 covers 13 residues. V was clipped by 4 bases and J by 6 bases, with 13 bases between them. In germline, CDR1 is SGHRS, CDR2 YFSETQ. The CDR3 sequence: CASSPVGGPEAFF. CDR3 coding DNA: TGCGCCAGCAGCCCCGTCGGGGGCCCTGAAGCTTTCTTT.

The chain joins TRBV7-3 to TRBJ2-1, with 9 nucleotides matching TRBD1. The CDR3 is made up of 15 amino acids. Per germline, CDR1 SGHTA and CDR2 FQGTGA. V dropped 5 bases and J dropped 5; count of bases not matched to a gene: 7. CDR3 loop: CASSLGTGFHNEQFF. DNA for the CDR3: TGTGCCAGCAGCCTCGGGACAGGGTTTCACAATGAGCAGTTCTTC.

V is TRBV20-1 and J is TRBJ2-5; D gene ambiguous. The germline gives CDR1 DFQATT, CDR2 SNEGSKA (reference sequence). This CDR3 has 11 amino acids. V lost 6 bases to trimming and J lost 5 bases, with 10 bases between them. Here the CDR3 DNA reads TGCAGTGCCCACGCGGTGGAGACCCAGTACTTC. Its translation is CSAHAVETQYF.

The rearrangement uses TRBV7-9 and TRBJ1-2, with 8 bases matching TRBD1. The CDR3 spans 15 residues. Germline assignment: CDR1 SEHNR and CDR2 FQNEAQ (reference sequence). Germline trimming cut 9 bases from V and 7 bases from J; bases unmatched to any gene: 16. For the CDR3, the DNA is TGTGCCAGTTCCCGCTTACCAGGGGGCGAGAGTGGCTACACCTTC. Translation: CASSRLPGGESGYTF.

The chain uses TRBV30 and TRBJ1-6; possible D gene TRBD1, 6 bases. Per the germline V gene, CDR1 is GTSNPN and CDR2 is SVGIG (reference sequence). The CDR3 spans 13 residues. The V end lost 4 bases, the J end lost 7 bases, and 11 bases lay between the germline ends. CDR3 nucleotide sequence: TGTGCCTGGACAGAGACAGGAAATTCACCCCTCCACTTT. Encoded protein: CAWTETGNSPLHF.

The chain has TRBV6-5 and TRBJ1-2, with D possibly TRBD1 on 5 matching bases. This CDR3 is 14 amino acids long. The germline V and J ends were trimmed by 0 bases and 4 bases, with 9 bases remaining between them. Germline lookup yields CDR1 MNHEY and CDR2 SVGAGI. This chain's CDR3 is CASSYSTQGYGYTF. The CDR3 DNA reads TGTGCCAGCAGTTACTCGACTCAGGGCTATGGCTACACCTTC.

The chain links TRBV9 to TRBJ1-2; D is undetermined. Germline V gives CDR1 SGDLS, CDR2 YYNGEE. The V end was cut by 0 bases, the J end by 5 bases, with 8 bases between. The CDR3 spans 13 residues. CDR3 residues: CASSVEGRYGYTF. In DNA form, the CDR3 reads TGTGCCAGCAGCGTAGAGGGAAGATATGGCTACACCTTC.

This chain joins TRBV27 and TRBJ1-5; D uncertain. The CDR3 sequence is 14 residues long. Deletions cut 2 bases from V and 7 bases from J, with 12 bases between. In germline, CDR1 is MNHEY, CDR2 SMNVEV (reference sequence). The CDR3 region is CASSLKGFWQPQHF. CDR3 sequence (DNA): TGTGCCAGCAGTTTAAAAGGTTTCTGGCAGCCCCAGCATTTT.

The chain employs TRBV5-8 and TRBJ1-6; D ambiguous. CDR3 length: 20 amino acids. Germline V gene sequence: CDR1 SGHTS, CDR2 YDEGEE. V lost 4 bases to trimming and J lost 9 bases, with 32 bases between them. The CDR3 DNA reads as TGTGCCAGCAGCCGAATCTACTTTCGCCCGAGGGCGATATGGGGTTCACCCCTCCACTTT. It yields the protein CASSRIYFRPRAIWGSPLHF.

The chain joins TRBV6-5 to TRBJ2-7; maybe TRBD1 (6 bases). This CDR3 is 14 amino acids long. Trimming took off 0 bases at V and 7 bases at J, with 13 bases between the two ends. CDR1 is MNHEY and CDR2 is SVGAGI in the germline V gene. This CDR3 reads CASSYSGAGVEQYF. The CDR3 DNA reads as TGTGCCAGCAGTTACTCAGGGGCAGGGGTTGAGCAGTACTTC.

The chain employs TRBV10-3 and TRBJ2-7; 9 nucleotides match TRBD1. CDR3 length: 14 amino acids. The junction had 8 bases not matched to a gene; V was cut back by 6 bases and J by 5 bases. Germline loops: CDR1 ENHRY, CDR2 SYGVKD. The CDR3 DNA is TGTGCCATCAGGGGAACAGGGGGCACCCACGAGCAGTACTTC. Its translation is CAIRGTGGTHEQYF.

This clone occurred once. CDR3 DNA: TGTGCCAGCAGTTCCCCAGGGGGCTACACTGAAGCTTTCTTT. It is translated as CASSSPGGYTEAFF. This chain links TRBV27 with TRBJ1-1; 8 bases fit TRBD1. This CDR3 has 14 residues. Germline V CDR1 and CDR2: MNHEY, SMNVEV (reference sequence). The V segment lost 4 bases and the J segment 3 bases; nucleotides outside the gene matches: 4.

The chain recombines TRBV28 with TRBJ1-1, with 7 nucleotides matching TRBD1. V was pared by 6 bases and J by 11 bases, with 21 bases of the junction left unmatched. Germline V lookup: CDR1 MDHEN, CDR2 SYDVKM. The CDR3 length is 16 residues. This chain's CDR3 is CASRTRQGIFSSLAFF. The CDR3 nucleotides read TGTGCCAGCAGAACTCGACAGGGCATCTTCTCTTCTTTGGCTTTCTTT.

The chain has TRBV11-2 and TRBJ1-2, with D unresolved. V was cut by 1 base and J by 4 bases, with 7 bases left in between. The CDR3 contains 13 residues. Germline values: CDR1 SGHAT, CDR2 FQNNGV. The CDR3 DNA follows: TGTGCCAGCAGCTTAGTCGCAGTCTATGGCTACACCTTC. This encodes CASSLVAVYGYTF.